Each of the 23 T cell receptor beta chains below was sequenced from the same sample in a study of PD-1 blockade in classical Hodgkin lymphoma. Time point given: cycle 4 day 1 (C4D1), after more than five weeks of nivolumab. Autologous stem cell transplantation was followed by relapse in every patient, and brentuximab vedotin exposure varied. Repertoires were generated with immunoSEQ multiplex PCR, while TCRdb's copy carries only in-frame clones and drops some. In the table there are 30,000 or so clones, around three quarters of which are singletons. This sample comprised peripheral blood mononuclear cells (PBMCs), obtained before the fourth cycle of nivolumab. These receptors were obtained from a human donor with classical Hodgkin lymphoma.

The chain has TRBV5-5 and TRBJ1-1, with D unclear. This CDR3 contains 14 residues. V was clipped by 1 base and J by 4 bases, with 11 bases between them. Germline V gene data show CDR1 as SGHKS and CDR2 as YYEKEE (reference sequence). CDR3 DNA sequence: TGTGCCAGCAGCTTGACAGTAGTAGTCACTGAAGCTTTCTTT. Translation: CASSLTVVVTEAFF.

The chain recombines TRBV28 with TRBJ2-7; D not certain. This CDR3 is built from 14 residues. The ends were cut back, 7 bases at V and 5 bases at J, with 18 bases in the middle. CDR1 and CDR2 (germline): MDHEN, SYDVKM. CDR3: CASTPPGSWDEQYF. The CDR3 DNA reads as TGTGCCAGCACCCCTCCAGGTTCGTGGGACGAGCAGTACTTC.

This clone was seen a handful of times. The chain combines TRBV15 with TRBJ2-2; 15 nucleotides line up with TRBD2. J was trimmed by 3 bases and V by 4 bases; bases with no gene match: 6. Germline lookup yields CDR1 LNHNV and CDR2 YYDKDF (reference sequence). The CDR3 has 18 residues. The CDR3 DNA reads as TGTGCCACCAGCAAGGGACTAGCGGGAGGTGGAGACACCGGGGAGCTGTTTTTT. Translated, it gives CATSKGLAGGGDTGELFF.

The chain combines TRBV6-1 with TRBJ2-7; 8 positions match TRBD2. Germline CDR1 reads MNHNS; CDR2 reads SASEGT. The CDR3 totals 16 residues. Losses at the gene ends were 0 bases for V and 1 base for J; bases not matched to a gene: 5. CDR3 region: CASSEALAGGSYEQYF. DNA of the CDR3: TGTGCCAGCAGTGAAGCCCTAGCGGGCGGTTCCTACGAGCAGTACTTC.

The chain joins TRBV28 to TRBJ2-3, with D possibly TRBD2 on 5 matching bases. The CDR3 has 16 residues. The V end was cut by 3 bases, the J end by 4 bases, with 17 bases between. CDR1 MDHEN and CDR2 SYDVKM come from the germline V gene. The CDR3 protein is CASSFARTFNPDTQYF. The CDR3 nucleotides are TGTGCCAGCAGTTTTGCCCGGACTTTTAATCCAGATACGCAGTATTTT.

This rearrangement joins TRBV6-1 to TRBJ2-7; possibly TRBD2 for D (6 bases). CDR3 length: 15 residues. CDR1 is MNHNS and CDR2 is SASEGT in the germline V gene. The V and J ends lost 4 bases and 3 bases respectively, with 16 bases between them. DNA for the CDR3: TGTGCCAGCAGTGCCCTAAGTGGGAGGAGCTACGAGCAGTACTTC. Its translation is CASSALSGRSYEQYF.

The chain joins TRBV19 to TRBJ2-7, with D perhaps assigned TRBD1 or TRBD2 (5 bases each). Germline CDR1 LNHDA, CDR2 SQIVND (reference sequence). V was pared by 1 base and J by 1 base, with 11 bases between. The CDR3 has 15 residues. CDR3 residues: CASSIVFGGSYEQYF. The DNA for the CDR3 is TGTGCCAGTAGTATAGTCTTTGGGGGATCCTACGAGCAGTACTTC. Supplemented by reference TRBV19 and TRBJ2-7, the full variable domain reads DGGITQSPKYLFRKEGQNVTLSCEQNLNHDAMYWYRQDPGQGLRLIYYSQIVNDFQKGDIAEGYSVSREKKESFPLTVTSAQKNPTAFYLCASSIVFGGSYEQYFGPGTRLTVT.

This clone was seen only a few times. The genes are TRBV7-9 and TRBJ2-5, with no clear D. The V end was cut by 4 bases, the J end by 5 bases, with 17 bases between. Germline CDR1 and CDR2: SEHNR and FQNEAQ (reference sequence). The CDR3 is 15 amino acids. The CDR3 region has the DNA TGTGCCAGCAGCTATCGGACGCCCCAAGTGGAGACCCAGTACTTC. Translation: CASSYRTPQVETQYF.

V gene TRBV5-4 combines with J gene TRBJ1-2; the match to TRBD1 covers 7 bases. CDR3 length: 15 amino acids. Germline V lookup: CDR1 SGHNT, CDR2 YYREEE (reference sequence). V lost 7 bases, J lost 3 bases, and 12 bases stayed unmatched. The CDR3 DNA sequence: TGTGCCAGCTGCTCCCGGGACAGCGGGGACTATGGCTACACCTTC. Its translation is CASCSRDSGDYGYTF.

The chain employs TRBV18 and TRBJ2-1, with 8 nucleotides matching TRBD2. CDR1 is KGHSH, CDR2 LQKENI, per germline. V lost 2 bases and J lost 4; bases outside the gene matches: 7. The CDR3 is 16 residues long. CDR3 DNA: TGTGCCAGCTCACCAAGGCGTCTAGCGGGTTACAATGAGCAGTTCTTC. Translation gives CASSPRRLAGYNEQFF.

The CDR3 loop reads CASGQRMEFGTQYF. In DNA, the CDR3 is TGTGCCAGCGGCCAACGAATGGAGTTCGGTACGCAGTATTTT. V gene TRBV5-8 combines with J gene TRBJ2-3; D gene unclear. V shed 7 bases and J shed 8 bases, with 20 bases lying between them. Germline V CDR1 and CDR2: SGHTS, YDEGEE. This CDR3 has 14 residues.

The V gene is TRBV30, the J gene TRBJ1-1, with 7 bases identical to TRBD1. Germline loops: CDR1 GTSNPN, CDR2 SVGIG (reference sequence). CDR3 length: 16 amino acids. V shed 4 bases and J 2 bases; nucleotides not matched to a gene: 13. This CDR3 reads CAWTLKAGQFNTEAFF. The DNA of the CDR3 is TGTGCCTGGACCTTGAAAGCGGGACAGTTTAACACTGAAGCTTTCTTT.

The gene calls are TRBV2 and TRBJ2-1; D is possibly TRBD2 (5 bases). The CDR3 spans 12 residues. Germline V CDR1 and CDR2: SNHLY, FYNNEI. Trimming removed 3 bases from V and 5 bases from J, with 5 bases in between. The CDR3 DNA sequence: TGTGCCAGCAGTGACGGGAACAATGAGCAGTTCTTC. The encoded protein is CASSDGNNEQFF.

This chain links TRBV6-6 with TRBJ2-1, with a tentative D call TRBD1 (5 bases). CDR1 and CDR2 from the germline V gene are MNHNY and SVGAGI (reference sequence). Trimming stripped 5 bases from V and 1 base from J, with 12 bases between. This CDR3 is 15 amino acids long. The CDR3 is CASSIQVGSYNEQFF. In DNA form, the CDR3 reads TGTGCCAGCAGTATACAGGTCGGGTCCTACAATGAGCAGTTCTTC.

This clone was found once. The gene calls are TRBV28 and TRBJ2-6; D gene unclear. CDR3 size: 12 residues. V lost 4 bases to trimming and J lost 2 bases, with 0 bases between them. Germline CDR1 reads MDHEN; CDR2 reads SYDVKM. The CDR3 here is CASSSGANVLTF. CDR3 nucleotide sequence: TGTGCCAGCAGTTCTGGGGCCAACGTCCTGACTTTC.

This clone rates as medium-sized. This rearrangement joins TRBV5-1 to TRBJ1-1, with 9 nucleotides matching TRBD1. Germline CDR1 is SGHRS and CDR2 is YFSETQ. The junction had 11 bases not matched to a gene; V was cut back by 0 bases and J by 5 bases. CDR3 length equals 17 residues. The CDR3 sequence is CASSLEPQGARGTEAFF. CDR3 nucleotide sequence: TGCGCCAGCAGCTTGGAGCCACAGGGGGCGCGAGGGACTGAAGCTTTCTTT.

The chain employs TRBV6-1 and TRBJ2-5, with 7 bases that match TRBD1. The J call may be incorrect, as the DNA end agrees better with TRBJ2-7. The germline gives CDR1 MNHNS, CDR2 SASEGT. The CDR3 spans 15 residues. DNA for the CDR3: TGTGCCAGCAGTATCCCGGGACAGAACCACTACGAGCAGTACTTC. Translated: CASSIPGQNHYEQYF.

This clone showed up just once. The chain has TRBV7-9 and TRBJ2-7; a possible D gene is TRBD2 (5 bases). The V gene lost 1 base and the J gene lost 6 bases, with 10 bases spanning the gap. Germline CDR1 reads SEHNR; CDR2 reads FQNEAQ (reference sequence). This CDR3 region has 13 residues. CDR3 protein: CASSLVAEGEQYF. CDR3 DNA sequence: TGTGCCAGCAGCTTAGTGGCAGAGGGCGAGCAGTACTTC.

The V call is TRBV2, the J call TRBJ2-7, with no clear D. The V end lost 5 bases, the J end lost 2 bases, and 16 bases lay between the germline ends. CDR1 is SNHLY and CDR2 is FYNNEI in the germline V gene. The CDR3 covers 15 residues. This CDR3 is CASSTPLTPPYEQYF. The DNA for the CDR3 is TGTGCCAGCAGTACGCCCCTTACTCCTCCCTACGAGCAGTACTTC.

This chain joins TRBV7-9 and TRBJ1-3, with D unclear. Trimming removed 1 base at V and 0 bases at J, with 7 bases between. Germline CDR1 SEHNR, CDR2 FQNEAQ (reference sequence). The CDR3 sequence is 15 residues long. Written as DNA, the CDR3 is TGTGCCAGCAGCTTAGACCGCGTCTCTGGAAACACCATATATTTT. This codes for CASSLDRVSGNTIYF.

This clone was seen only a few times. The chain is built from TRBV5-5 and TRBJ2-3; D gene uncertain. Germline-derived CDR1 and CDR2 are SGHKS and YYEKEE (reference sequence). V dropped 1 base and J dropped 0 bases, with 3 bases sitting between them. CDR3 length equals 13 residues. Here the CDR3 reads CASSLLSTDTQYF. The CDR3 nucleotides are TGTGCCAGCAGCTTGTTGAGCACAGATACGCAGTATTTT.

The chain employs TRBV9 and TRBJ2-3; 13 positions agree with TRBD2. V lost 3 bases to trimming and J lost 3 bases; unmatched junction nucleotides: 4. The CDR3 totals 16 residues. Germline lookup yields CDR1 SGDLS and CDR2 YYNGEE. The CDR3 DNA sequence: TGTGCCAGCAGCGCCCGACTAGCGGGAGGTACAGATACGCAGTATTTT. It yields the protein CASSARLAGGTDTQYF. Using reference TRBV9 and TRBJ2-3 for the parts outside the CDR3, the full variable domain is DSGVTQTPKHLITATGQRVTLRCSPRSGDLSVYWYQQSLDQGLQFLIQYYNGEERAKGNILERFSAQQFPDLHSELNLSSLELGDSALYFCASSARLAGGTDTQYFGPGTRLTVL.

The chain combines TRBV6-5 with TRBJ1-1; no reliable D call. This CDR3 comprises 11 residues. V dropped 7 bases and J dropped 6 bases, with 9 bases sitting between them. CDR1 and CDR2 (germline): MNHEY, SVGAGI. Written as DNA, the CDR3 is TGTGCCAGCAACAGACACCCTGAAGCTTTCTTT. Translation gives CASNRHPEAFF.